This T cell receptor (beta chain) was recorded in a study of T cells in Graves' hyperthyroidism and ophthalmopathy. Amplified regions were TCR beta CDR3 sequences from RNA transcripts. Primed by the HTBI set, a first-round RT-PCR was run on the TCR CDR3. TCRdb itself ran the multiplex PCR reads through MiXCR, one entry per CDR3 protein. The sample lists a few hundred thousand distinct CDR3 sequences; over 15% were seen once. This clonotype has only a few counts. This CDR3 contains 13 residues. CDR1 is DFQATT, CDR2 SNEGSKA, per germline (reference sequence). Trimming removed 0 bases at V and 11 bases at J, with 16 bases between.

This TCR derives from a woman aged 55-69 years with Graves' ophthalmopathy. This chain uses TRBV20-1 with TRBJ1-2; D uncertain. The specimen was blood. Here the CDR3 reads CSARDPGGLRYTF. CDR3 DNA: TGCAGTGCTAGAGATCCAGGAGGGTTGAGGTACACCTTC.